These 20 T cell receptor beta chains share one sample of origin, sequenced in a study of shared clonotypes between healthy human individuals. The data were produced by immunoSEQ multiplex PCR, yet TCRdb's version contains in-frame clones alone and is incomplete. Here the sample spans some 1 million clones, about 74% being singletons. The specimen sequenced was memory CD4+ T cells sorted from blood. Regarding subset: CD45RA-negative fraction. The receptors originated from a man aged 18 to 35 in good health.

Turning to this clone: Other DNA sequences in the sample encode the same CDR3. The chain couples TRBV5-1 to TRBJ1-5, with 9 bases fitting TRBD1. V trimming: 4 bases; J trimming: 4 bases; junction bases outside the gene matches: 3. Germline CDR1 and CDR2: SGHRS and YFSETQ. The CDR3 is 14 residues long. The CDR3 region has the DNA TGCGCCAGCAGCCAAGGGACAGGGAATCAGCCCCAGCATTTT. This codes for CASSQGTGNQPQHF.

The CDR3, as DNA: TGCGCCAGCAGCCAAGGTCCAGGGGAAGGCTATGGCTACACCTTC. Translation: CASSQGPGEGYGYTF. V is TRBV4-3 and J is TRBJ1-2; tentatively, D is TRBD1 (6 bases). Trimming pared 1 base from V and 4 bases from J, leaving 13 bases between. CDR1 LGHNA and CDR2 YSLEER come from the germline V gene. The CDR3 has 15 amino acids.

The V call is TRBV7-9, the J call TRBJ2-7; D is possibly TRBD1 (6 bases). CDR1 and CDR2 (germline): SEHNR, FQNEAQ (reference sequence). V was trimmed by 4 bases and J by 4 bases, leaving 11 bases between them. The CDR3 has 13 residues. This chain's CDR3 is CASSSRTAYEQYF. CDR3 coding DNA: TGTGCCAGCAGCTCCCGGACAGCGTACGAGCAGTACTTC.

The chain employs TRBV6-5 and TRBJ1-3; no reliable D call. The germline V gene has CDR1 MNHEY and CDR2 SVGAGI. With 5 bases removed from V and 2 bases from J, the gap between germline ends came to 7 bases. CDR3 length equals 13 residues. The CDR3 DNA is TGTGCCAGCAGTGACGGACCTGGAAACACCATATATTTT. Its translation: CASSDGPGNTIYF.

This clone occurred a few times. The chain combines TRBV9 with TRBJ1-6; a possible D gene is TRBD1 (5 bases). There are 14 residues in the CDR3. V lost 0 bases, J lost 7 bases, and 8 bases lay in between. Germline assignment: CDR1 SGDLS and CDR2 YYNGEE. DNA for the CDR3: TGTGCCAGCAGCGTAGTTGGGGGAAATTCACCCCTCCACTTT. Translated: CASSVVGGNSPLHF.

CDR3 loop: CASSVATGQGFNEQFF. In DNA, the CDR3 is TGTGCCAGCAGCGTAGCTACGGGACAGGGATTCAATGAGCAGTTCTTC. V gene TRBV9 combines with J gene TRBJ2-1; 9 positions match TRBD1. CDR1 SGDLS and CDR2 YYNGEE come from the germline V gene. This CDR3 has 16 residues. Trimming took 0 bases from V and 6 from J; bases not matched to a gene: 7.

This chain uses TRBV12-5 with TRBJ1-6; the D gene is possibly TRBD1 (6 bases). The CDR3 totals 13 residues. Trimming shortened V by 7 bases and J by 11 bases, and 15 bases separated the two germline ends. Germline CDR1 LGHNT, CDR2 FRNRAP. The CDR3 DNA reads as TGTGCTAGTGCGGACAGACTTACCACACCCCTCCACTTT. This codes for CASADRLTTPLHF.

The CDR3 bases are TGTGCCAGCAGCTTATCGGGTTCTGGGGCCAACGTCCTGACTTTC. Protein product: CASSLSGSGANVLTF. V gene TRBV7-2 combines with J gene TRBJ2-6; D remains unclear. The CDR3 covers 15 residues. Trimming removed 2 bases from V and 1 base from J, with 6 bases in between. Germline CDR1 reads SGHTA; CDR2 reads FQGNSA.

This chain joins TRBV6-1 and TRBJ2-2, with 12 bases aligning to TRBD2. The CDR3 covers 18 residues. V dropped 1 base and J dropped 5; count of bases not matched to a gene: 8. Germline lookup yields CDR1 MNHNS and CDR2 SASEGT. As DNA, the CDR3 is TGTGCCAGCAGTGAAGTCCCTCCGGGACTAGCGGGTACCGGGGAGCTGTTTTTT. Translated: CASSEVPPGLAGTGELFF.

The chain's CDR3 is CASTITGGEGTEAFF. The CDR3 nucleotides are TGTGCCAGCACCATTACGGGAGGGGAAGGCACTGAAGCTTTCTTT. The chain uses TRBV6-1 and TRBJ1-1; D may be TRBD1 (5 bases). The germline CDR1 and CDR2 sequences are MNHNS and SASEGT. This CDR3 has 15 amino acids. The V end lost 7 bases, the J end lost 4 bases, and 19 bases lay between the germline ends.

This chain connects TRBV5-1 to TRBJ2-3; D is ambiguous. The CDR3 runs 14 residues. The germline gives CDR1 SGHRS, CDR2 YFSETQ. V lost 3 bases and J 2 bases, leaving 10 bases between the germline ends. The CDR3 loop reads CASSSWAATDTQYF. The CDR3 nucleotides read TGCGCCAGCAGCTCGTGGGCTGCCACAGATACGCAGTATTTT.

This chain joins TRBV5-4 and TRBJ2-7; D not resolved. The CDR3 runs to 15 residues. Germline V gene data show CDR1 as SGHNT and CDR2 as YYREEE (reference sequence). The V end was cut by 4 bases, the J end by 2 bases, with 16 bases between. The CDR3 coding sequence is TGTGCCAGCAGCCAGTCCGGACCTGGGCCCTACGAGCAGTACTTC. Its protein is CASSQSGPGPYEQYF.

In DNA form, the CDR3 reads TGTGCTAGTGCCCGGGACCAAGAGACCCAGTACTTC. Its translation: CASARDQETQYF. The chain joins TRBV12-5 to TRBJ2-5; D not resolved. The CDR3 contains 12 residues. The ends were cut back, 7 bases at V and 0 bases at J, with 6 bases in the middle. The germline V gene has CDR1 LGHNT and CDR2 FRNRAP.

The rearrangement uses TRBV9 and TRBJ2-3, with D hard to call. V was cut by 4 bases and J by 2 bases, with 11 bases left in between. Per the germline V gene, CDR1 is SGDLS and CDR2 is YYNGEE. The CDR3 has 14 amino acids. Here the CDR3 DNA reads TGTGCCAGCAGCCGTGTGGGGTCCACAGATACGCAGTATTTT. Its protein product is CASSRVGSTDTQYF.

V and J are TRBV5-6 and TRBJ1-1; D remains unclear. The germline V gene has CDR1 SGHDT and CDR2 YYEEEE. Trimming stripped 2 bases from V and 4 bases from J, with 12 bases between. This CDR3 has 14 residues. CDR3 residues: CASSFGHPTTEAFF. Here the CDR3 DNA reads TGTGCCAGCAGCTTTGGCCACCCCACCACTGAAGCTTTCTTT.

The J gene is TRBJ2-7, the V gene TRBV15, with D possibly being TRBD1 (5 bases). From germline, CDR1 is LNHNV and CDR2 YYDKDF (reference sequence). Trimming cost V 3 bases and J 3 bases, with 15 bases left between them. This CDR3 contains 15 residues. The CDR3 loop is CATSRLETGGYEQYF. CDR3 sequence (DNA): TGTGCCACCAGCAGGTTGGAAACAGGCGGCTACGAGCAGTACTTC. Variable domain in full (rest from reference TRBV15 and TRBJ2-7): DAMVIQNPRYQVTQFGKPVTLSCSQTLNHNVMYWYQQKSSQAPKLLFHYYDKDFNNEADTPDNFQSRRPNTSFCFLDIRSPGLGDTAMYLCATSRLETGGYEQYFGPGTRLTVT.

The chain is built from TRBV7-8 and TRBJ1-1; 7 bases agree with TRBD1. Germline V lookup: CDR1 SGHVS, CDR2 FQNEAQ. The V gene end was trimmed by 4 bases and the J gene end by 1 base; junction bases not matched to a gene: 9. The CDR3 spans 16 residues. CDR3 amino acids: CASSSFRQGTNTEAFF. Written as DNA, the CDR3 is TGTGCCAGCAGCTCCTTCCGACAGGGAACGAACACTGAAGCTTTCTTT. The whole variable domain, filled in from reference TRBV7-8 and TRBJ1-1, reads GAGVSQSPRYKVAKRGQDVALRCDPISGHVSLFWYQQALGQGPEFLTYFQNEAQLDKSGLPSDRFFAERPEGSVSTLKIQRTQQEDSAVYLCASSSFRQGTNTEAFFGQGTRLTVV.

V and J are TRBV27 and TRBJ1-5; D unclear. CDR1 and CDR2 (germline): MNHEY, SMNVEV (reference sequence). V lost 2 bases to trimming and J lost 1 base, with 9 bases between them. The CDR3 runs to 15 residues. For the CDR3, the DNA is TGTGCCAGCAGTTTAATGGCAGCCAGCAATCAGCCCCAGCATTTT. It translates to CASSLMAASNQPQHF.

V gene TRBV28 combines with J gene TRBJ1-4; a possible D gene is TRBD1 (5 bases). Germline CDR1 and CDR2: MDHEN and SYDVKM. The ends were cut back, 6 bases at V and 3 bases at J, with 17 bases in the middle. The CDR3 runs to 16 residues. In nucleotides, the CDR3 is TGTGCCAGCAGATATATAGGCGGGACTCCTAATGAAAAACTGTTTTTT. It is translated as CASRYIGGTPNEKLFF.

This chain uses TRBV27 with TRBJ2-5; D is possibly TRBD1 (6 bases). Trimming stripped 6 bases from V and 5 bases from J, with 13 bases between. The CDR3 is 13 residues long. The germline V gene has CDR1 MNHEY and CDR2 SMNVEV (reference sequence). The CDR3 bases are TGTGCCAGCAGCAGGGGTGTCGGGGAGACCCAGTACTTC. Its protein is CASSRGVGETQYF.